This TCR beta chain was documented in a study of blood T cell repertoires in COVID-19. At the level of the study: From the United States, Italy and Spain came samples of acute and convalescent COVID-19.

This CDR3 spans 16 amino acids. Per the germline V gene, CDR1 is PRHDT and CDR2 is FYEKMQ (reference sequence). The germline V and J ends were trimmed by 0 bases and 3 bases, with 12 bases remaining between them. The table came from immunoSEQ multiplex PCR; TCRdb's copy has only in-frame clones and leaves some out. The sample consists of 490,000 or so clones, approximately 88% of them appearing once. The sequence was collected from a woman aged 40 to 50 who had recovered from COVID-19. The V gene is TRBV13, the J gene TRBJ2-4; D unclear. Sequenced: PBMCs or T cells enriched from blood (not recorded which). The CDR3 DNA reads TGTGCCAGCAGCTTAGGAGCAATACTTAACAAAAACATTCAGTACTTC. It yields the protein CASSLGAILNKNIQYF.